This T cell receptor beta chain was found in a study of shared clonotypes between healthy human individuals. Method: immunoSEQ multiplex PCR; TCRdb's copy keeps in-frame clones and lacks some. The table shows approximately 1,500,000 clones, with 95% to 99% occurring only once. The germline V gene encodes CDR1 SGHDT and CDR2 YYEEEE. With 4 bases clipped from V and 4 bases from J, the junction kept 7 bases outside the gene matches. The CDR3 runs 16 residues. From CD4+ cells came CD45RA+ naive and CD45RA-negative memory subsets. The chain carries TRBV5-6 and TRBJ2-7, with 14 nucleotides matching TRBD2. This sequence originates from a man aged 25 to 45 in good health. Sequenced sample: naive CD4+ T cells sorted from blood. Sample subset: CD45RA+ positively selected. This CDR3 reads CASSGGTSGRRYEQYF. The CDR3 DNA follows: TGTGCCAGCAGCGGCGGGACTAGCGGGAGAAGGTACGAGCAGTACTTC.